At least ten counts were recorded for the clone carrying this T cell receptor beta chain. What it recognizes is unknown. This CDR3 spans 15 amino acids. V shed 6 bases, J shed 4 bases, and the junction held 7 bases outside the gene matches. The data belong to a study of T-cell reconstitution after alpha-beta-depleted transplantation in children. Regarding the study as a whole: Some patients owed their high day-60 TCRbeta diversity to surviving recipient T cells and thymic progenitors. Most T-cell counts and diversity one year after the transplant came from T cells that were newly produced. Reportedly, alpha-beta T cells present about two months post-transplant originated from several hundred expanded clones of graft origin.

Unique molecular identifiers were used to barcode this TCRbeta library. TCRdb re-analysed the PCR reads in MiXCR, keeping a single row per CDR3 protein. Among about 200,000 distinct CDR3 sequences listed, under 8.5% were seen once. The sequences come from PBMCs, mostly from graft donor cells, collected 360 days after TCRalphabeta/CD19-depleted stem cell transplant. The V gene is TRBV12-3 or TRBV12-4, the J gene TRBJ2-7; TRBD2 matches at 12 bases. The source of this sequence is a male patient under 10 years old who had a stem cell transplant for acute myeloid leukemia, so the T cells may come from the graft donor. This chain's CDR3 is CASRQTSGRNYEQYF. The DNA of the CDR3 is TGTGCCAGCAGGCAAACTAGCGGGAGGAATTACGAGCAGTACTTC.